The sequence of this TCR beta chain was determined in a study of blood T cell repertoires in COVID-19. As handled by the study authors: Amplification of reference gene primers was used by the study to estimate nucleated cell counts. Only in-frame clones appear in the TCRdb table, and some are missing; sequencing was by immunoSEQ multiplex PCR. V, J and clone size derive from that table, while D and trimming were established from the DNA sequence. Here the sample spans about 230,000 clones, around 78% being singletons. Per germline, CDR1 SGHRS and CDR2 YFSETQ. The CDR3 sequence is 16 residues long. Trimming removed 0 bases from V and 7 bases from J; junction bases left unmatched: 7.

This sequence originates from a woman aged 65 to 85 with active or convalescent COVID-19. Sequenced material: peripheral blood. The genes are TRBV5-1 and TRBJ2-3; TRBD2 matches 11 bases. In DNA, the CDR3 is TGCGCCAGCAGCTTGGAGTTAGCGGGGGGGCGAAATACGCAGTATTTT. Protein: CASSLELAGGRNTQYF.